These 5 T cell receptor beta chains originate from one sample sequenced in a study of regulatory T cells in long-lasting Graves disease. Arm-PCR of CDR3 regions and iRepertoire HTBI primers were the basis on which TCR beta libraries were built. TCRdb re-derived calls from the multiplex PCR reads in MiXCR, one entry per CDR3 protein. The data show approximately 350,000 distinct CDR3 sequences, with 10% to 15% seen just once and 18% held by the top ten. Time point noted: newly diagnosed GD, antithyroid drugs for less than 3 months. Scientists built the TCR library using RNA that was extracted from PBMCs. The data also belong to a second study, concerning T cells in Graves' hyperthyroidism and ophthalmopathy.

This sample comprised peripheral blood mononuclear cells (PBMCs), obtained at new diagnosis, from a patient treated with antithyroid drugs. The receptor set was obtained from a woman between 18 and 29 years old with Graves disease.

This clonotype was seen ten or more times. The genes are TRBV5-6 and TRBJ2-1; D is perhaps TRBD1 (5 bases). CDR3 length: 13 residues. Germline V lookup: CDR1 SGHDT, CDR2 YYEEEE. With 6 bases removed from V and 6 bases from J, the gap between germline ends came to 13 bases. CDR3 residues: CASIFQGGNEQFF. CDR3 in DNA: TGTGCCAGCATCTTCCAGGGTGGCAATGAGCAGTTCTTC.

This clonotype was observed many times. The V and J genes are TRBV2 and TRBJ1-2; D remains unclear. Germline loops: CDR1 SNHLY, CDR2 FYNNEI. The CDR3 extends over 13 amino acids. V shed 8 bases and J shed 3 bases, with 13 bases lying between them. Here the CDR3 reads CASEGNDDYGYTF. The CDR3 nucleotides read TGTGCCAGCGAGGGAAATGATGACTATGGCTACACCTTC.

This clonotype was recorded at least ten times. This CDR3 is CASSPVGGPTYNEQFF. In nucleotides, the CDR3 is TGTGCCAGCAGCCCAGTGGGGGGGCCGACCTACAATGAGCAGTTCTTC. The chain employs TRBV7-3 and TRBJ2-1; maybe TRBD2 (7 bases). The CDR3 is 16 residues long. CDR1 and CDR2 (germline): SGHTA, FQGTGA. V lost 5 bases to trimming and J lost 2 bases, with 16 bases between them.

In this sample, this clonotype turned up many times. The rearrangement uses TRBV10-3 and TRBJ1-1; possible D gene TRBD1, 5 bases. Trimming took 3 bases from V and 4 from J, leaving 18 bases between them. Germline assignment: CDR1 ENHRY and CDR2 SYGVKD. The CDR3 contains 16 residues. The CDR3 sequence: CAISDPTSGGGTEAFF. In DNA, the CDR3 is TGTGCCATCAGTGATCCCACCTCGGGCGGGGGCACTGAAGCTTTCTTT.

This clonotype was observed at least ten times. The chain links TRBV12-3 or TRBV12-4 to TRBJ2-5, with 8 positions matching TRBD2. The V segment lost 6 bases and the J segment 5 bases; nucleotides outside the gene matches: 20. This CDR3 contains 18 residues. The CDR3 DNA reads as TGTGCCAGCAGCCCGTTTCGGGGGGGACACGTATTCGGGGAGACCCAGTACTTC. Protein sequence: CASSPFRGGHVFGETQYF.